The entry below describes one T cell receptor (beta chain). Antigen: not known. Repertoires were generated with immunoSEQ multiplex PCR, while TCRdb's copy carries only in-frame clones and drops some. The sample carries some 33,000 clones, about 91% recorded once. This sample was included in a study of T cells after posttransplantation cyclophosphamide. Points from the study as a whole: Donor-recipient repertoire similarity was low at 1-2 months, rising over year one.

The naive gate required viable CD3+CD4+ or CD3+CD8+ cells with CCR7+CD45RA+CD45RO-CD95-CD27+CD28+ phenotype. The clonotype originates from a man between 25 and 39 years old in good health and a related stem cell transplant donor. Sample: naive CD4+ T cells sorted from blood.

The CDR3 sequence is CASSPGRDQPQHF. In nucleotides, the CDR3 is TGTGCCAGCTCACCGGGCAGGGATCAGCCCCAGCATTTT. The V gene is TRBV18, the J gene TRBJ1-5, with D possibly TRBD1 on 5 matching bases. This CDR3 has 13 amino acids. Trimming removed 3 bases at V and 5 bases at J, with 8 bases between. CDR1 and CDR2 (germline): KGHSH, LQKENI.